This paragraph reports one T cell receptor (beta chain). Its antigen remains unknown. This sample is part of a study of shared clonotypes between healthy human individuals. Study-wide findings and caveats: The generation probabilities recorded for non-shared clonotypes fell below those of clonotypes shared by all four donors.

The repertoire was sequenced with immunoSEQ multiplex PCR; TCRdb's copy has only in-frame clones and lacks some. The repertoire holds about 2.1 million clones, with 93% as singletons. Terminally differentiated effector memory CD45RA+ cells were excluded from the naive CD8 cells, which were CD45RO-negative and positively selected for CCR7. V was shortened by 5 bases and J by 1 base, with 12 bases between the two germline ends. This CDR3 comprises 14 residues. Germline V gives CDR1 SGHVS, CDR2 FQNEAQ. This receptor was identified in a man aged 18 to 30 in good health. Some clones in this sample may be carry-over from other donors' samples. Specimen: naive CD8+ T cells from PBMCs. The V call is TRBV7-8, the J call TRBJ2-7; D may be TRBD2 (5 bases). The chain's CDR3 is CASSESRGSYEQYF. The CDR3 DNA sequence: TGTGCCAGCAGCGAATCTCGAGGGTCCTACGAGCAGTACTTC.